Shown below are 3 T cell receptor beta chains from a single sample sequenced in a study of breast tumors, draining lymph nodes, adjacent tissues. Axillary draining lymph nodes of breast cancer patients supplied the node samples. TCRdb fed the multiplex PCR reads into MiXCR, producing one record per CDR3 protein. Of 200,000 to 300,000 distinct CDR3 sequences in the sample, 30% to 35% were seen once. Sequenced material: axillary lymph node tissue. The origin of the receptors is a female donor with breast cancer. Some clones in this sample may be carry-over from other donors' samples.

This clonotype has at least ten counts. V usage is TRBV4-1 and J usage is TRBJ2-7; 10 nucleotides agree with TRBD2. From germline, CDR1 is MGHRA and CDR2 YSYEKL. Losses at the gene ends were 0 bases for V and 6 bases for J; bases not matched to a gene: 11. CDR3 length: 17 amino acids. CDR3 sequence (DNA): TGCGCCAGCAGCCAAGACCCCAGGGCTAGCGGGAGTTTCGAGCAGTACTTC. Protein product: CASSQDPRASGSFEQYF.

As concerns this clonotype: A read error may be the cause here, since a much bigger clone is one base away. The rearrangement links TRBV20-1 to TRBJ2-2; D is perhaps TRBD1 or TRBD2 (5 bases each). CDR3 length: 13 residues. In germline, CDR1 is DFQATT, CDR2 SNEGSKA (reference sequence). As DNA, the CDR3 is TGCAGTGCTAGAGATCCGGTTACCGGGGCGCTGTTTTTT. This codes for CSARDPVTGALFF.

The gene calls are TRBV30 and TRBJ2-7; 11 bases map to TRBD2. V gave up 1 base and J gave up 0 bases; unmatched junction bases: 5. This CDR3 is built from 16 residues. CDR1 GTSNPN and CDR2 SVGIG come from the germline V gene (reference sequence). This chain's CDR3 is CAWSAIAGGSSYEQYF. The CDR3 coding sequence is TGTGCCTGGAGTGCGATAGCGGGAGGGAGCTCCTACGAGCAGTACTTC.